The sequence of this TCR beta chain was determined in a study of CD8 T cells in Susac syndrome. This clonotype was seen a single time. RNA was extracted with the RNeasy kit, and a quantity of roughly 0.45 to 1 ug was reverse transcribed using random hexamers. From the immunoSEQ multiplex PCR reads, TCRdb called clonotypes with MiXCR, one entry per CDR3 protein. Among about 300,000 distinct CDR3 sequences listed, about 90% were seen once. CDR3 length: 15 amino acids. The germline V gene has CDR1 LNHDA and CDR2 SQIVND (reference sequence). V gave up 5 bases and J gave up 15 bases; unmatched junction bases: 7.

This clonotype originated in a human donor with multiple sclerosis. The chain combines TRBV19 with TRBJ2-6; TRBD2 matches 16 bases. Material for sequencing was CD4+ T cells from PBMCs. CDR3 amino acids: CASSSGTSGRGGLTF. The CDR3 nucleotides are TGTGCCAGTAGTTCGGGGACTAGCGGGAGGGGGGGCCTGACTTTC.